The 20 T cell receptor beta chains given below trace back to one sample, sequenced in a study of T-cell memory formation after mild COVID-19. TCRdb re-called the 5' RACE reads through MiXCR, storing one row per CDR3 protein. Of about 180,000 distinct CDR3 sequences in the sample, 16% are singletons; the top ten hold just over 2%. The sample consisted of PBMCs or a T cell subset sorted from them (not recorded which). Receptors originate from an adult woman who had mild COVID-19 (a few samples of this study predate the infection). Cell type and time point are not known.

This rearrangement joins TRBV5-1 to TRBJ2-7; D possibly corresponds to TRBD1 (6 bases). CDR1 is SGHRS, CDR2 YFSETQ, per germline. V was pared by 3 bases and J by 4 bases, with 17 bases between. The CDR3 consists of 15 residues. In DNA form, the CDR3 reads TGCGCCAGCAGCTGGGGGACAAACCCCTCTTACGAGCAGTACTTC. Amino acid sequence: CASSWGTNPSYEQYF.

V gene TRBV6-1 combines with J gene TRBJ1-1, with D unresolved. Per germline, CDR1 MNHNS and CDR2 SASEGT. CDR3 length: 14 residues. V was pared by 3 bases and J by 4 bases, with 12 bases between. CDR3 region: CASSEVPGGTEAFF. The CDR3 bases are TGTGCCAGCAGTGAGGTCCCAGGCGGCACTGAAGCTTTCTTT.

The chain links TRBV7-8 to TRBJ2-5; D unresolved. There are 13 residues in the CDR3. Trimming took off 1 base at V and 3 bases at J, with 6 bases between the two ends. Per the germline V gene, CDR1 is SGHVS and CDR2 is FQNEAQ. The CDR3 sequence is CASSLVEKETQYF. In DNA, the CDR3 is TGTGCCAGCAGCTTAGTCGAGAAAGAGACCCAGTACTTC.

This clonotype occurred a few times. The rearrangement joins TRBV7-4 to TRBJ2-7; 9 nucleotides match TRBD2. This CDR3 spans 16 amino acids. Trimming cost V 2 bases and J 2 bases; bases outside gene matches: 7. CDR1 and CDR2 (germline): SGHVT, SQSDAQ. CDR3 residues: CASSLRASGTTYEQYF. As DNA, the CDR3 is TGTGCCAGCAGCTTAAGGGCTAGCGGGACCACCTACGAGCAGTACTTC.

The table lists this clonotype with a few counts. The rearrangement uses TRBV20-1 and TRBJ1-2; possible D gene TRBD1, 5 bases. The CDR3 is 15 residues long. V dropped 0 bases and J dropped 4 bases, with 15 bases sitting between them. Germline V CDR1 and CDR2: DFQATT, SNEGSKA (reference sequence). The CDR3 DNA reads as TGCAGTGCTAGAGATGGAGGCAGGGTTGGCTATGGCTACACCTTC. It encodes CSARDGGRVGYGYTF.

J is TRBJ2-7 and V is TRBV3-1, with D perhaps matching TRBD2 (7 bases). The CDR3 has 15 amino acids. CDR1 and CDR2 (germline): LGHDT, YNNKEL (reference sequence). V lost 4 bases and J lost 6, with 19 bases in between. CDR3 in amino acids: CASSPQGGSLSEQYF. As DNA, the CDR3 is TGTGCCAGCAGCCCACAGGGAGGGTCCCTTAGCGAGCAGTACTTC.

V and J are TRBV12-3 or TRBV12-4 and TRBJ2-7; D may be TRBD1 (6 bases). The CDR3 length is 13 residues. V lost 7 bases, J lost 7 bases, and 17 bases lay in between. Here the CDR3 reads CASTTGQFGEQYF. The CDR3 DNA sequence: TGTGCCAGCACCACCGGACAGTTCGGGGAGCAGTACTTC.

The CDR3 sequence is CASSPTPGQGGYTF. CDR3 DNA: TGTGCCAGCAGCCCTACCCCGGGACAGGGGGGCTACACCTTC. The rearrangement joins TRBV9 to TRBJ1-2; 10 nucleotides line up with TRBD1. The CDR3 totals 14 residues. The V gene end was trimmed by 4 bases and the J gene end by 8 bases; junction bases not matched to a gene: 8. Germline CDR1 SGDLS, CDR2 YYNGEE.

The V and J genes are TRBV20-1 and TRBJ2-7; TRBD2 might be the D (5 bases). V was trimmed by 3 bases and J by 7 bases, leaving 16 bases between them. The CDR3 has 13 amino acids. CDR1 and CDR2 (germline): DFQATT, SNEGSKA (reference sequence). The CDR3 sequence: CSASTRAPSEQYF. The CDR3 DNA is TGCAGTGCTAGCACGCGGGCGCCTTCTGAGCAGTACTTC.

The chain carries TRBV7-9 and TRBJ1-3; D perhaps matches TRBD1 (6 bases). CDR3 length: 15 residues. Between the trimmed V and J ends, which lost 1 base and 1 base, there was a span of 8 bases. Germline lookup yields CDR1 SEHNR and CDR2 FQNEAQ (reference sequence). CDR3 nucleotides: TGTGCCAGCAGCTTAGACAGGGTATCTGGAAACACCATATATTTT. This sequence encodes CASSLDRVSGNTIYF.

The chain is built from TRBV7-9 and TRBJ2-5, with 8 bases that match TRBD2. CDR1 and CDR2 (germline): SEHNR, FQNEAQ (reference sequence). V lost 0 bases, J lost 1 base, and 4 bases stayed unmatched. The length of the CDR3 is 16 residues. Here the CDR3 reads CASSLAVGLGQETQYF. The CDR3 DNA sequence: TGTGCCAGCAGCTTAGCCGTGGGACTAGGCCAAGAGACCCAGTACTTC.

The table lists this clonotype with a few counts. V gene TRBV10-3 combines with J gene TRBJ2-1; the match to TRBD1 covers 8 bases. The germline CDR1 and CDR2 sequences are ENHRY and SYGVKD. The CDR3 is 16 amino acids. V shed 1 base, J shed 4 bases, and the junction held 6 bases outside the gene matches. CDR3 DNA sequence: TGTGCCATCAGTGAGTGGGGGACAGGACGTTACAATGAGCAGTTCTTC. Translating gives CAISEWGTGRYNEQFF.

The V gene is TRBV7-2, the J gene TRBJ1-5, with D unresolved. The CDR3 extends over 15 amino acids. The germline V gene encodes CDR1 SGHTA and CDR2 FQGNSA. V lost 5 bases to trimming and J lost 0 bases, with 11 bases between them. CDR3 DNA sequence: TGTGCCAGCAGCACGACGAGGCCTAGCAATCAGCCCCAGCATTTT. Translated, it gives CASSTTRPSNQPQHF. Filled out from reference TRBV7-2 and TRBJ1-5, the complete variable domain reads GAGVSQSPSNKVTEKGKDVELRCDPISGHTALYWYRQSLGQGLEFLIYFQGNSAPDKSGLPSDRFSAERTGGSVSTLTIQRTQQEDSAVYLCASSTTRPSNQPQHFGDGTRLSIL.

This clonotype was seen a few times. This chain links TRBV20-1 with TRBJ2-5; tentative D call: TRBD2 (6 bases). The V gene lost 6 bases and the J gene lost 7 bases, with 9 bases spanning the gap. CDR1 DFQATT and CDR2 SNEGSKA come from the germline V gene (reference sequence). The CDR3 totals 10 residues. CDR3 coding DNA: TGCAGTGCAAGCGGGTGGACCCAGTACTTC. Residues: CSASGWTQYF.

This clonotype occurred a few times. The V and J genes are TRBV7-3 and TRBJ2-1; the D is unclear. The CDR3 totals 15 residues. Germline CDR1 reads SGHTA; CDR2 reads FQGTGA. Trimming took 1 base from V and 7 from J, leaving 14 bases between them. CDR3 amino acids: CASSLKLPPRNEQFF. The DNA of the CDR3 is TGTGCCAGCAGCTTAAAACTCCCCCCCAGGAATGAGCAGTTCTTC.

The chain joins TRBV7-2 to TRBJ1-1; D possibly corresponds to TRBD1 (6 bases). The CDR3 has 13 residues. The ends were cut back, 4 bases at V and 5 bases at J, with 11 bases in the middle. Germline V gene lookup returns CDR1 SGHTA and CDR2 FQGNSA. The CDR3 coding sequence is TGTGCCAGCAGCTCAAATAGGGGGACTGAAGCTTTCTTT. Protein: CASSSNRGTEAFF.

The sample holds a few counts of this clonotype. The chain recombines TRBV6-2 or TRBV6-3 with TRBJ2-7; TRBD1 is a possible D gene (6 bases). In germline, CDR1 is MNHEY, CDR2 SVGEGT. V lost 6 bases to trimming and J lost 6 bases, with 18 bases between them. The CDR3 contains 14 residues. As DNA, the CDR3 is TGTGCCAGCAGCCGCGACAGGATACCGGGCGAGCAGTACTTC. This sequence encodes CASSRDRIPGEQYF.

This clonotype was counted between two and nine times. The rearrangement uses TRBV5-8 and TRBJ1-5; TRBD1 agrees at 8 bases. CDR1 and CDR2 from the germline V gene are SGHTS and YDEGEE. J was trimmed by 4 bases and V by 8 bases; bases with no gene match: 17. The CDR3 runs to 17 residues. CDR3 sequence: CASMSPSQGAGNQPQHF. The DNA of the CDR3 is TGTGCCAGTATGAGCCCCTCTCAGGGGGCAGGGAATCAGCCCCAGCATTTT.

This chain uses TRBV12-3 or TRBV12-4 with TRBJ2-3; D gene uncertain. Trimming left V 1 base short and J 6 bases short, with 5 bases between. The CDR3 consists of 12 residues. The CDR3 loop reads CASSLVWDTQYF. In DNA, the CDR3 is TGTGCCAGCAGTTTAGTCTGGGATACGCAGTATTTT.

In its sample, this clonotype was seen a few times. The rearrangement links TRBV19 to TRBJ2-3, with 7 positions matching TRBD1. This CDR3 spans 15 amino acids. The junction had 7 bases not matched to a gene; V was cut back by 2 bases and J by 5 bases. CDR1 is LNHDA and CDR2 is SQIVND in the germline V gene (reference sequence). In nucleotides, the CDR3 is TGTGCCAGTAGTATAAAGACAGGGCCCCAAGATACGCAGTATTTT. Translation: CASSIKTGPQDTQYF.